This T cell receptor (beta chain) was identified during a study of long-term antiretroviral therapy in people with HIV. Each HIV participant was treated in the United States. Investigators performed immunoSEQ version v3.0 at survey level. Generated by immunoSEQ multiplex PCR, the TCRdb table keeps only in-frame clones and is missing some. The sample lists approximately 15,000 clones; roughly 91% were seen once. The ends were cut back, 0 bases at V and 0 bases at J, with 7 bases in the middle. Looked up from germline, CDR1 is SGHRS and CDR2 is YFSETQ. This CDR3 region has 15 residues. This rearrangement joins TRBV5-1 to TRBJ2-1; D not resolved. The sample was unsorted PBMCs, taken 0.3 years after starting antiretroviral therapy. The clonotype comes from a man aged 55 to 70 with HIV. The CDR3: CASSLDQLSYNEQFF. The CDR3 DNA is TGCGCCAGCAGCTTGGACCAGCTCTCCTACAATGAGCAGTTCTTC.